Presented here are 8 T cell receptor beta chains from one specimen sequenced in a study of cytomegalovirus exposure and HLA in healthy donors. Measured with immunoSEQ multiplex PCR; TCRdb has only the in-frame clones, and not every one. The sample carries about 70,000 clones, less than 95% recorded once. The sample consisted of PBMCs. Every receptor here comes from a woman between 18 and 30 years old in good health and CMV-seropositive.

The chain carries TRBV9 and TRBJ2-7; 7 nucleotides line up with TRBD2. The CDR3 length is 15 residues. After removal of 3 bases from V and 3 bases from J, the junction contained 9 bases not matched to a gene. In germline, CDR1 is SGDLS, CDR2 YYNGEE. CDR3 nucleotides: TGTGCCAGCAGCGAGAGCGGGGCAGCTATCTACGAGCAGTACTTC. It is translated as CASSESGAAIYEQYF.

The chain combines TRBV29-1 with TRBJ2-5; 8 nucleotides agree with TRBD1. Germline assignment: CDR1 SQVTM and CDR2 ANQGSEA. V lost 3 bases, J lost 5 bases, and 8 bases stayed unmatched. The CDR3 contains 14 residues. The CDR3 sequence is CSVDQGANLETQYF. CDR3 coding DNA: TGCAGCGTTGACCAGGGGGCGAATTTGGAGACCCAGTACTTC.

This clone came up once. The rearrangement links TRBV30 to TRBJ1-2; unclear D gene. The CDR3 runs 12 residues. The germline V gene has CDR1 GTSNPN and CDR2 SVGIG (reference sequence). The ends were cut back, 2 bases at V and 3 bases at J, with 7 bases in the middle. CDR3 in DNA: TGTGCCTGGAGTCCCGTAGACTATGGCTACACCTTC. Amino acids: CAWSPVDYGYTF.

The chain combines TRBV4-1 with TRBJ2-5, with 13 bases aligning to TRBD2. The V gene end was trimmed by 4 bases and the J gene end by 5 bases; junction bases not matched to a gene: 4. The CDR3 length is 15 residues. The germline V gene encodes CDR1 MGHRA and CDR2 YSYEKL. The DNA of the CDR3 is TGCGCCAGCAGCCGAGGGACTAGCGGGATTGAGACCCAGTACTTC. This gives the protein CASSRGTSGIETQYF.

The V gene is TRBV5-1, the J gene TRBJ2-1; 7 nucleotides align to TRBD1. There are 12 residues in the CDR3. CDR1 is SGHRS and CDR2 is YFSETQ in the germline V gene. With 6 bases clipped from V and 6 bases from J, the junction kept 3 bases outside the gene matches. CDR3 DNA sequence: TGCGCCAGCACTTCAGGGGGCAATGAGCAGTTCTTC. Translated, it gives CASTSGGNEQFF. The whole variable domain, filled in from reference TRBV5-1 and TRBJ2-1, reads KAGVTQTPRYLIKTRGQQVTLSCSPISGHRSVSWYQQTPGQGLQFLFEYFSETQRNKGNFPGRFSGRQFSNSRSEMNVSTLELGDSALYLCASTSGGNEQFFGPGTRLTVL.

This rearrangement joins TRBV27 to TRBJ2-5; 11 nucleotides line up with TRBD2. CDR1 MNHEY and CDR2 SMNVEV come from the germline V gene (reference sequence). The CDR3 loop spans 16 amino acids. The V and J ends lost 0 bases and 1 base, in that order; junction bases with no gene match: 1. CDR3 sequence reads: CASSLSGTSGQETQYF. The DNA of the CDR3 is TGTGCCAGCAGTTTATCCGGGACTAGCGGCCAAGAGACCCAGTACTTC.

The chain is built from TRBV7-8 and TRBJ2-1; tentatively, D is TRBD1 (6 bases). Trimming removed 5 bases from V and 6 bases from J, with 14 bases in between. The germline V gene has CDR1 SGHVS and CDR2 FQNEAQ. The CDR3 length is 14 residues. In nucleotides, the CDR3 is TGTGCCAGCAGCAGCAGGGGTTGGGCCAATGAGCAGTTCTTC. As protein: CASSSRGWANEQFF.

The chain carries TRBV5-4 and TRBJ2-7; 13 nucleotides match TRBD2. From germline, CDR1 is SGHNT and CDR2 YYREEE (reference sequence). The CDR3 has 14 amino acids. V trimming: 4 bases; J trimming: 3 bases; junction bases outside the gene matches: 1. The CDR3 nucleotides read TGTGCCAGCAGCGGACTAGCGGGAGACTACGAGCAGTACTTC. It specifies CASSGLAGDYEQYF.